The clone carrying this TCR beta chain was observed many times. As yet, its antigen is unknown. These data are taken from a study of cytomegalovirus exposure and HLA in healthy donors. Study results and caveats: A later analysis showed that HLA-associated TCR beta chains had undergone more clonal expansion than equally common others. Despite most TCR sequences being rare, some public TCRs occurred in many donors.

The PCR was carried out with 60 Vbeta primers and 13 Jbeta primers. This table comes from immunoSEQ multiplex PCR, and its TCRdb copy is limited to in-frame clones, with some not included. The sample holds roughly 66,000 clones, about 61% seen once. Input material: PBMCs. This receptor was taken from a woman aged 45-60 years in good health and CMV-seronegative.

CDR3 bases: TGTGCCAGCAGCTTAGCGCCGGGATACGAGCAGTACTTC. Amino acids: CASSLAPGYEQYF. V and J are TRBV7-2 and TRBJ2-7; weak D call: TRBD2 (5 bases). The ends were cut back, 0 bases at V and 4 bases at J, with 7 bases in the middle. This CDR3 has 13 amino acids. Per the germline V gene, CDR1 is SGHTA and CDR2 is FQGNSA.